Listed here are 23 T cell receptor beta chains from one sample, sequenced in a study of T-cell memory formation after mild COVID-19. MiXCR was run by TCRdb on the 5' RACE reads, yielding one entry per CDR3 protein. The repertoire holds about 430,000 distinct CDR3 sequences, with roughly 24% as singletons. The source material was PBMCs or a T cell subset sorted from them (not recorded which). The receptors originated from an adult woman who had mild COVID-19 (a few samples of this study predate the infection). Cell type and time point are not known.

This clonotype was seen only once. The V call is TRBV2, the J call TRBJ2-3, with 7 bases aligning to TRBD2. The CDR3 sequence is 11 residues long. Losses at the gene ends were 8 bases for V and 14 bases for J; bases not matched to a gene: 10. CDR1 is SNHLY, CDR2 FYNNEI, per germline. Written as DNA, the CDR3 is TGTGCCAGCGCCCGGGGAGGGGCCCCGTATTTT. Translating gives CASARGGAPYF.

The CDR3 spells CASSDGSYSGNTIYF. The CDR3 DNA sequence: TGTGCCAGCAGCGATGGATCCTACTCTGGAAACACCATATATTTT. The chain is built from TRBV7-2 and TRBJ1-3, with D uncertain. V lost 5 bases to trimming and J lost 0 bases, with 11 bases between them. Germline V CDR1 and CDR2: SGHTA, FQGNSA. The CDR3 is made up of 15 amino acids.

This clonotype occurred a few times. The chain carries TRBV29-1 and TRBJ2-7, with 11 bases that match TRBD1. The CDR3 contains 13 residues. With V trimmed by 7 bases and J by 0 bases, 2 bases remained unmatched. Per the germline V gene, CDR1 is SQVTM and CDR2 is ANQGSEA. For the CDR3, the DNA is TGCAGCGCTGGGACAGGGGGCTCCTACGAGCAGTACTTC. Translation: CSAGTGGSYEQYF.

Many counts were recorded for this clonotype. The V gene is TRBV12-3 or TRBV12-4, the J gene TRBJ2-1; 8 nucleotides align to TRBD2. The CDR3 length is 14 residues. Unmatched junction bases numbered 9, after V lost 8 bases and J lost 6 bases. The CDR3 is CASLGTGGVNEQFF. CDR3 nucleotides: TGTGCCAGCCTAGGGACCGGGGGGGTCAATGAGCAGTTCTTC.

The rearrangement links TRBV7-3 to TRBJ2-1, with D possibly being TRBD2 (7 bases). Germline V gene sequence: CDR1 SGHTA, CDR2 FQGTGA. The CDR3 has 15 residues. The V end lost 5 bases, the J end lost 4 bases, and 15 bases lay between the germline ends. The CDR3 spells CASSPLGGAYNEQFF. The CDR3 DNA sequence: TGTGCCAGCAGCCCCCTGGGGGGGGCGTACAATGAGCAGTTCTTC.

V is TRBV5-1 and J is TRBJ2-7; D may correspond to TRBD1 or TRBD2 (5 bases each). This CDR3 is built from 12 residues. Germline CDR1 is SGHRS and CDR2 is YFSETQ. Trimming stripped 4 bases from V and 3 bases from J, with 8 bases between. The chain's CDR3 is CASSGDLYEQYF. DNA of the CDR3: TGCGCCAGCAGCGGGGACCTCTACGAGCAGTACTTC. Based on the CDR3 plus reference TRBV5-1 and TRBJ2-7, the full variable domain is KAGVTQTPRYLIKTRGQQVTLSCSPISGHRSVSWYQQTPGQGLQFLFEYFSETQRNKGNFPGRFSGRQFSNSRSEMNVSTLELGDSALYLCASSGDLYEQYFGPGTRLTVT.

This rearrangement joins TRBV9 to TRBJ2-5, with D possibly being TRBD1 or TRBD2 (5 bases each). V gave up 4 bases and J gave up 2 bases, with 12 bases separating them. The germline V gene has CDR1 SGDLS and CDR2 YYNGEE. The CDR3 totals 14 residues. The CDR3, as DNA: TGTGCCAGCAGCCCGGAGGACACGCAAGAGACCCAGTACTTC. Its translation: CASSPEDTQETQYF.

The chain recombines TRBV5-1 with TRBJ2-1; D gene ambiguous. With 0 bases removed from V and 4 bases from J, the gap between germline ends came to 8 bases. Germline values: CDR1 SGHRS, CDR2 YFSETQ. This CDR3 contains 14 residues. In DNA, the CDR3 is TGCGCCAGCAGCTTGGATACACTATACAATGAGCAGTTCTTC. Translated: CASSLDTLYNEQFF.

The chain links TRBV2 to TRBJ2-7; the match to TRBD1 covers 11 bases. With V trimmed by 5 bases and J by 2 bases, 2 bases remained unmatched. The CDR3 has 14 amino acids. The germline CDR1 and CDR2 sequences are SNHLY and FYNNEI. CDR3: CASSRDRGAYEQYF. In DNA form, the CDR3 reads TGTGCCAGCAGTCGGGACAGGGGGGCCTACGAGCAGTACTTC.

CDR3 nucleotide sequence: TGCGCCAGCAGCTACCAGACAGCTCAAGAGACCCAGTACTTC. Its protein product is CASSYQTAQETQYF. The gene calls are TRBV5-1 and TRBJ2-5; the D gene is possibly TRBD1 (5 bases). The CDR3 has 14 amino acids. The ends were cut back, 3 bases at V and 2 bases at J, with 11 bases in the middle. Germline loops: CDR1 SGHRS, CDR2 YFSETQ.

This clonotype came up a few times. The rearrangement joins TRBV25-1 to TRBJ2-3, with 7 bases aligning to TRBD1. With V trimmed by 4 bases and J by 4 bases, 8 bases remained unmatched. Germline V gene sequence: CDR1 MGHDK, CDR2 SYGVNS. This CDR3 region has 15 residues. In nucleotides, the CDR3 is TGTGCCAGCAGTGCACAGGGGTACGGGGCAGATACGCAGTATTTT. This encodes CASSAQGYGADTQYF.

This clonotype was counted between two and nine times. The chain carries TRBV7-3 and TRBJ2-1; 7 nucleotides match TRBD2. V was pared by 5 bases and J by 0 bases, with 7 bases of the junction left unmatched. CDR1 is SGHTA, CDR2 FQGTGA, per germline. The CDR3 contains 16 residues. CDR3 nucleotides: TGTGCCAGCAGCCTTCGGGGAGGGCGCTCCTACAATGAGCAGTTCTTC. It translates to CASSLRGGRSYNEQFF.

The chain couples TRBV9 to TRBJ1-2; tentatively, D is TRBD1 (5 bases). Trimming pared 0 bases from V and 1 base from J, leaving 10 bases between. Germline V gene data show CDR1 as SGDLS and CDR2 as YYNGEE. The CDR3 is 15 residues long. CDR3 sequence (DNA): TGTGCCAGCAGCGTAGGGGGGACTCGTAACTATGGCTACACCTTC. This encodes CASSVGGTRNYGYTF.

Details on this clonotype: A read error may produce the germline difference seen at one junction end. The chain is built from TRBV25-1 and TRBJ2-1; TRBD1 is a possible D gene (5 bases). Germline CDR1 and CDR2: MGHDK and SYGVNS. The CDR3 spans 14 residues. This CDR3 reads CASSEFVTWQGRIF. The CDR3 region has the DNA TGTGCCAGCAGTGAATTCGTGACGTGGCAGGGTCGGATCTTC.

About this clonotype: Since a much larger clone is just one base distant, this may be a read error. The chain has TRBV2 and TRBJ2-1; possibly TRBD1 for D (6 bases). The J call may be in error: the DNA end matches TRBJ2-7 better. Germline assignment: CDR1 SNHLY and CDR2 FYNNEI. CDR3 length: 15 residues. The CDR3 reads CASRPTGTSYNEQYF. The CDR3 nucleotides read TGTGCCAGCAGACCAACCGGGACAAGCTACAATGAGCAGTACTTC.

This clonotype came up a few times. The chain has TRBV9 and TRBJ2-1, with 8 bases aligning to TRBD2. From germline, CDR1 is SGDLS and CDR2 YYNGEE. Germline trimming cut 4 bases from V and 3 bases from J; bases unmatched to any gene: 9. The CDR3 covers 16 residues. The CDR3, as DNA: TGTGCCAGCAGCCCCGTGGCTAGCGGGTACTACAATGAGCAGTTCTTC. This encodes CASSPVASGYYNEQFF. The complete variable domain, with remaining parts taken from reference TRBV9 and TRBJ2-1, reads DSGVTQTPKHLITATGQRVTLRCSPRSGDLSVYWYQQSLDQGLQFLIQYYNGEERAKGNILERFSAQQFPDLHSELNLSSLELGDSALYFCASSPVASGYYNEQFFGPGTRLTVL.

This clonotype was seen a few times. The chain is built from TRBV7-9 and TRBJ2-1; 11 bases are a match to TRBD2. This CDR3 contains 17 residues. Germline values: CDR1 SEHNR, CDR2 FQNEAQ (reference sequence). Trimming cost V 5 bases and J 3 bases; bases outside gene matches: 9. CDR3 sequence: CASSLGTSGKNYNEQFF. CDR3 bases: TGTGCCAGCAGCCTCGGGACTAGCGGCAAGAACTACAATGAGCAGTTCTTC.

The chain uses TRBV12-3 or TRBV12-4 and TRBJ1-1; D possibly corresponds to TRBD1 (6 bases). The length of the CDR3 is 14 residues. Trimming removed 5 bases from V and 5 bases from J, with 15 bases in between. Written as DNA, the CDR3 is TGTGCCAGCAGTGATGGGGGCGCGAAGACTGAAGCTTTCTTT. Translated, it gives CASSDGGAKTEAFF.

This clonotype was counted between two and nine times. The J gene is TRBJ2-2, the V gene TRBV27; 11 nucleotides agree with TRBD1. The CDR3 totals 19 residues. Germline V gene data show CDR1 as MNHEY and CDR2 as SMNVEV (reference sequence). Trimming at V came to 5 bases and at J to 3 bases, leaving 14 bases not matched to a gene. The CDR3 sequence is CASSPTESDRGLYTGELFF. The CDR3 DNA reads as TGTGCCAGCAGTCCCACAGAGTCGGACAGGGGGCTGTACACCGGGGAGCTGTTTTTT.

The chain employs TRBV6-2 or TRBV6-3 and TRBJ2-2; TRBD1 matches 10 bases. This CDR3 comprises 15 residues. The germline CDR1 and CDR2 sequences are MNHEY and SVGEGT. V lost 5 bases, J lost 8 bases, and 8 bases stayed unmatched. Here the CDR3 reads CASSPTRQGAGELFF. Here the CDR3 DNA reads TGTGCCAGCAGTCCAACCAGACAGGGGGCTGGGGAGCTGTTTTTT.

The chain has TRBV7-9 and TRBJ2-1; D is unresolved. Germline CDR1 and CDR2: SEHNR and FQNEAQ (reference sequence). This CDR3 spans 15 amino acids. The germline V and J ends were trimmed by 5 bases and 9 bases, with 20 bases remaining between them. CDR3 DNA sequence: TGTGCCAGCAGCCCAATGTCCACGTCGATCGGTGAGCAGTTCTTC. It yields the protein CASSPMSTSIGEQFF.

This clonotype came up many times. The CDR3 region is CASSFDTGELFF. CDR3 in DNA: TGTGCCAGCAGTTTCGACACCGGGGAGCTGTTTTTT. The chain joins TRBV12-3 or TRBV12-4 to TRBJ2-2; D is unresolved. The CDR3 is made up of 12 amino acids. V lost 3 bases, J lost 3 bases, and 2 bases lay in between.

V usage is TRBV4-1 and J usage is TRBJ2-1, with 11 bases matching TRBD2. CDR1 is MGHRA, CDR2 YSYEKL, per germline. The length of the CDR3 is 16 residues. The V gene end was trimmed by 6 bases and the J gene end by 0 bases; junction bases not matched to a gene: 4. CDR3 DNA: TGCGCCAGCAGGCATACTAGCGGGGGCTCCTACAATGAGCAGTTCTTC. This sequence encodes CASRHTSGGSYNEQFF.